The present T cell receptor (beta chain) was sequenced within a study of shared clonotypes between healthy human individuals. Study observations and caveats: Sampling covered nothing but blood. Tissue TCR repertoires likely differ from those found in blood.

About this clone itself: The antigen remains undetermined. Germline and junction disagree at one end, which may indicate a read error.

The assay was immunoSEQ multiplex PCR, and TCRdb's table has in-frame clones only and misses some. The sample includes about 2 million clones, around 95% seen only once; the top ten take more than 0.1%. There are 15 residues in the CDR3. Germline V gives CDR1 SGHDT, CDR2 YYEEEE. This TCR was sampled from a man aged 18 to 30 in good health. The chain carries TRBV5-6 and TRBJ1-3; tentative D call: TRBD1 (6 bases). Sequenced: naive CD4+ T cells sorted from blood. Stated subset: CD45RA+ positively selected. CDR3 sequence (DNA): TGCGCCAGCACCCCGGAGGACAGAGGTGGAAACACCATATATTTT. It yields the protein CASTPEDRGGNTIYF.